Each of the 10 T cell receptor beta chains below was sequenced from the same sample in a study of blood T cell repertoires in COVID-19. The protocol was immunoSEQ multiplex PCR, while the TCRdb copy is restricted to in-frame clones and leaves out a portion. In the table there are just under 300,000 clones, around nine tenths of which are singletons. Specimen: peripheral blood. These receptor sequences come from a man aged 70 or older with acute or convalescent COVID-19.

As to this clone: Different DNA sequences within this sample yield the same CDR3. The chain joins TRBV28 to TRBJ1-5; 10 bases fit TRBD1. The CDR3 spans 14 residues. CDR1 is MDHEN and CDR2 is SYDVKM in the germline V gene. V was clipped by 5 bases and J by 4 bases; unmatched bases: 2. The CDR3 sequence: CASSRTGGNQPQHF. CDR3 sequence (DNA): TGTGCCAGCAGTCGGACAGGGGGGAATCAGCCCCAGCATTTT.

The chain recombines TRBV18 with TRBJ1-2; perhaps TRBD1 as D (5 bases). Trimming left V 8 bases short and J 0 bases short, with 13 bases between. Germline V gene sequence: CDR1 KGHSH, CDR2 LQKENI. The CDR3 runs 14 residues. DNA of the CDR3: TGTGCCAGCGGGACTGTCTCCCCTAACTATGGCTACACCTTC. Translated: CASGTVSPNYGYTF.

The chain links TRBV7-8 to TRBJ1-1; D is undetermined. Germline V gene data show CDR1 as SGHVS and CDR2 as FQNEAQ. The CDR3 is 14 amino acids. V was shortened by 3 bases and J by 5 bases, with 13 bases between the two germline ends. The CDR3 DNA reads TGTGCCAGCAGCTTGAGCGAGTTGGTAACTGAAGCTTTCTTT. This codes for CASSLSELVTEAFF.

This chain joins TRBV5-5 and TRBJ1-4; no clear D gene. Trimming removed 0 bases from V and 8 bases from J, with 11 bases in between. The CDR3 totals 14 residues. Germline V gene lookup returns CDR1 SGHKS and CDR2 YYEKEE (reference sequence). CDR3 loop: CASSLGGLGEKLFF. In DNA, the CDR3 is TGTGCCAGCAGCTTGGGTGGGTTGGGCGAAAAACTGTTTTTT.

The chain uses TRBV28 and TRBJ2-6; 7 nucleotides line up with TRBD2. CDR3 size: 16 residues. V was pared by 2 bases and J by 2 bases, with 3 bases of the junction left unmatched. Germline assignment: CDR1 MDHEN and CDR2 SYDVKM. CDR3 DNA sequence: TGTGCCAGCAGTTTACCCGGGGGGACTGGGGCCAACGTCCTGACTTTC. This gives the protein CASSLPGGTGANVLTF.

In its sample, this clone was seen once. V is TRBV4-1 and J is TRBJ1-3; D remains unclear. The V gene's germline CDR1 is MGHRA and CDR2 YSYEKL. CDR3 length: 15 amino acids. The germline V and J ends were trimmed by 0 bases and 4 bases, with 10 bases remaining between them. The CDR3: CASSQDGVAGNTIYF. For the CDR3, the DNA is TGCGCCAGCAGCCAAGACGGGGTCGCGGGAAACACCATATATTTT.

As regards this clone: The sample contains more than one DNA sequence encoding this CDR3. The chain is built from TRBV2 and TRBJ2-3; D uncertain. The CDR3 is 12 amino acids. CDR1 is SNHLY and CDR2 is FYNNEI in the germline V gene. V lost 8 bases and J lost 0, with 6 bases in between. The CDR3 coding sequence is TGTGCCAGCTCAGTCAGCACAGATACGCAGTATTTT. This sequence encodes CASSVSTDTQYF.

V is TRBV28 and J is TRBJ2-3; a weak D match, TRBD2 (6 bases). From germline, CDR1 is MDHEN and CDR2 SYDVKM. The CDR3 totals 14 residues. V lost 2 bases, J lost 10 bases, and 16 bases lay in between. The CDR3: CASSLVGLLEAQYF. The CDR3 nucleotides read TGTGCCAGCAGTTTAGTGGGACTCCTGGAAGCGCAGTATTTT. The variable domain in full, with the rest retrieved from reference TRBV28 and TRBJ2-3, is DVKVTQSSRYLVKRTGEKVFLECVQDMDHENMFWYRQDPGLGLRLIYFSYDVKMKEKGDIPEGYSVSREKKERFSLILESASTNQTSMYLCASSLVGLLEAQYFGPGTRLTVL.

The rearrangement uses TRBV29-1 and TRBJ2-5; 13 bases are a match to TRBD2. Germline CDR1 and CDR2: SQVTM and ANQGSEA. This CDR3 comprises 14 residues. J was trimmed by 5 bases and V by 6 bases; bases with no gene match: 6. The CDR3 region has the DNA TGCAGCGTCACTAGCGGGAGGGCCCGGGAGACCCAGTACTTC. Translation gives CSVTSGRARETQYF. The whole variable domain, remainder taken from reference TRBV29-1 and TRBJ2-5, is SAVISQKPSRDICQRGTSLTIQCQVDSQVTMMFWYRQQPGQSLTLIATANQGSEATYESGFVIDKFPISRPNLTFSTLTVSNMSPEDSSIYLCSVTSGRARETQYFGPGTRLLVL.

The CDR3 region has the DNA TGTGCCAGCAGTTTAGGGCGCAGGGCGGTGGACACTGAAGCTTTCTTT. Protein: CASSLGRRAVDTEAFF. The chain couples TRBV27 to TRBJ1-1; tentatively, D is TRBD1 (5 bases). The V end lost 2 bases, the J end lost 3 bases, and 16 bases lay between the germline ends. The CDR3 loop spans 16 amino acids. Germline V CDR1 and CDR2: MNHEY, SMNVEV (reference sequence).